Described below is a single T cell receptor beta chain sequence and its context. The antigen remains unidentified. Using immunoSEQ multiplex PCR, the repertoire was profiled, and TCRdb retains in-frame clones only, with some absent. The sample yields 3,100 or so clones, around a fifth seen once. The germline gives CDR1 SNHLY, CDR2 FYNNEI. With V trimmed by 6 bases and J by 4 bases, 8 bases remained unmatched. The CDR3 consists of 15 residues. The data originate from a study of T cells in localized non-small cell lung cancer. Study-wide findings and caveats: A median of 57 of the top 100 tumor clones appeared in adjacent lung, which was paired and uninvolved.

The sequencing used lung tumor tissue, collected before any cancer treatment. This chain connects TRBV2 to TRBJ2-2; TRBD2 matches 7 bases. This TCR derives from a man between 18 and 49 years old with stage II lung adenocarcinoma. The CDR3 loop reads CASRPTSVRTGELFF. The CDR3 nucleotides are TGTGCCAGCAGGCCTACTAGCGTTCGCACCGGGGAGCTGTTTTTT. The whole variable domain, remainder taken from reference TRBV2 and TRBJ2-2, is EPEVTQTPSHQVTQMGQEVILRCVPISNHLYFYWYRQILGQKVEFLVSFYNNEISEKSEIFDDQFSVERPDGSNFTLKIRSTKLEDSAMYFCASRPTSVRTGELFFGEGSRLTVL.